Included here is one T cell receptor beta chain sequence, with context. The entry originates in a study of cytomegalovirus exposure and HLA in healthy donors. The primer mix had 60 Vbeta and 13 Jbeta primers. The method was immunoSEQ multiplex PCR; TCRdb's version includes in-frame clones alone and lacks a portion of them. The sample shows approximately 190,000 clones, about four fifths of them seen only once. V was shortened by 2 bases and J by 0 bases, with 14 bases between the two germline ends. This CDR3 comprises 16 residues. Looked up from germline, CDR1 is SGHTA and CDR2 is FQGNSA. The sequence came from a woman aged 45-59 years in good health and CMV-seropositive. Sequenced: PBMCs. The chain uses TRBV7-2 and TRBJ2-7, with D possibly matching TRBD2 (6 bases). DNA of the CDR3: TGTGCCAGCAGCTTATATGCGGGAAGTAGCTCCTACGAGCAGTACTTC. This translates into CASSLYAGSSSYEQYF.